The 31 T cell receptor beta chains below come from one sample, sequenced in a study of early T cells in non-severe SARS-CoV-2 infection. A single record per CDR3 protein comes from TCRdb applying MiXCR to the 5' RACE reads. The sample lists about 49,000 distinct CDR3 sequences, 10% to 15% seen once, with approximately 9.1% in the top ten. Sequencing used whole blood. The receptor set was obtained from an adult who was a healthcare worker with PCR-confirmed SARS-CoV-2 infection or an uninfected control (not recorded which).

DNA for the CDR3: TGTGCCAGCAGCCCCCTGGGGGCATATGGCTACACCTTC. Translation gives CASSPLGAYGYTF. J is TRBJ1-2 and V is TRBV3-1; D is possibly TRBD1 (6 bases). V dropped 4 bases and J dropped 5 bases, with 11 bases sitting between them. Germline V CDR1 and CDR2: LGHDT, YNNKEL (reference sequence). The CDR3 covers 13 residues.

This chain joins TRBV28 and TRBJ1-6; D not resolved. Between the trimmed V and J ends, which lost 7 bases and 5 bases, there was a span of 12 bases. Germline CDR1 MDHEN, CDR2 SYDVKM. This CDR3 comprises 14 residues. The CDR3 sequence: CASTDLRNNSPLHF. As DNA, the CDR3 is TGTGCCAGCACCGACCTGAGGAATAATTCACCCCTCCACTTT.

This clonotype was detected only a few times. The chain employs TRBV10-3 and TRBJ2-3; 8 nucleotides match TRBD1. J was trimmed by 8 bases and V by 6 bases; bases with no gene match: 16. CDR1 ENHRY and CDR2 SYGVKD come from the germline V gene. CDR3 length: 16 amino acids. CDR3 protein: CAIRPTGANSLSTQYF. The CDR3 region has the DNA TGTGCCATCAGACCGACAGGGGCTAATTCCCTTTCTACGCAGTATTTT.

This chain uses TRBV7-9 with TRBJ1-4; D uncertain. Trimming took 5 bases from V and 12 from J, leaving 22 bases between them. CDR1 SEHNR and CDR2 FQNEAQ come from the germline V gene (reference sequence). This CDR3 region has 15 residues. CDR3 nucleotide sequence: TGTGCCAGCAGCCCCCAATGGGCTCTTGGTAGCGAACTGTTTTTT. It is translated as CASSPQWALGSELFF.

This clonotype was detected only a few times. The chain is built from TRBV7-2 and TRBJ2-2; D perhaps matches TRBD1 (5 bases). Trimming stripped 6 bases from V and 7 bases from J, with 18 bases between. Germline values: CDR1 SGHTA, CDR2 FQGNSA. This CDR3 contains 15 residues. The CDR3 nucleotides read TGTGCCAGCAGGGGGTGGAGCCCCCAGGGCGGGGAGCTGTTTTTT. Amino acid sequence: CASRGWSPQGGELFF.

This chain joins TRBV14 and TRBJ2-3; 9 nucleotides agree with TRBD2. With V trimmed by 5 bases and J by 2 bases, 5 bases remained unmatched. Germline assignment: CDR1 SGHDN and CDR2 FVKESK. The CDR3 loop spans 15 amino acids. The CDR3 DNA reads as TGTGCCAGCAGCGAGGGACTAGCCGTCACAGATACGCAGTATTTT. As protein: CASSEGLAVTDTQYF. Full variable domain (outside the CDR3, taken from reference TRBV14 and TRBJ2-3): EAGVTQFPSHSVIEKGQTVTLRCDPISGHDNLYWYRRVMGKEIKFLLHFVKESKQDESGMPNNRFLAERTGGTYSTLKVQPAELEDSGVYFCASSEGLAVTDTQYFGPGTRLTVL.

This clonotype was recorded at least ten times. V is TRBV27 and J is TRBJ2-1, with 8 bases aligning to TRBD2. The CDR3 is made up of 15 amino acids. Germline assignment: CDR1 MNHEY and CDR2 SMNVEV (reference sequence). Trimming removed 2 bases from V and 4 bases from J; junction bases left unmatched: 4. This chain's CDR3 is CASSLRTSFYNEQFF. CDR3 DNA: TGTGCCAGCAGTTTAAGGACTAGCTTTTACAATGAGCAGTTCTTC.

This clonotype turned up a few times. It is unclear where the CDR3 begins or ends on the DNA, so no DNA is shown, and the CDR3 is as TCRdb lists it. This sequence joins TRBV21-1 and TRBJ2-2; the DNA was not compared with TRBD1, the D call given in the table. TRBV21-1 is recorded as a pseudogene. The CDR3 spans 18 amino acids, including both terminal residues. Here the CDR3 reads CASSKKDRKGRKPGSCFF.

Ten or more counts support this clonotype. The V call is TRBV12-3 or TRBV12-4, the J call TRBJ2-3; 9 bases map to TRBD2. CDR3 length: 15 amino acids. Trimming at V came to 6 bases and at J to 1 base, leaving 5 bases not matched to a gene. The CDR3 nucleotides are TGTGCCAGCAGAGCAAGACTAGCGGGCACAGATACGCAGTATTTT. It specifies CASRARLAGTDTQYF.

This clonotype was seen only a few times. The rearrangement links TRBV7-6 to TRBJ2-3, with a tentative D call TRBD2 (7 bases). The V gene lost 1 base and the J gene lost 1 base, with 12 bases spanning the gap. CDR3 size: 16 residues. The V gene's germline CDR1 is SGHVS and CDR2 FNYEAQ. This CDR3 is CASSLVAGARTDTQYF. In DNA, the CDR3 is TGTGCCAGCAGCTTAGTGGCGGGGGCCCGCACAGATACGCAGTATTTT.

This clonotype was seen more than once but under ten times. V gene TRBV7-8 combines with J gene TRBJ2-3, with D unresolved. The germline V gene has CDR1 SGHVS and CDR2 FQNEAQ. The V end lost 1 base, the J end lost 2 bases, and 10 bases lay between the germline ends. The CDR3 spans 15 residues. CDR3: CASSLGEDFTDTQYF. CDR3 bases: TGTGCCAGCAGCTTAGGAGAAGACTTCACAGATACGCAGTATTTT.

This rearrangement joins TRBV7-9 to TRBJ1-1; D is unresolved. The CDR3 runs to 13 residues. The V end was cut by 3 bases, the J end by 3 bases, with 8 bases between. CDR1 and CDR2 from the germline V gene are SEHNR and FQNEAQ (reference sequence). CDR3 sequence (DNA): TGTGCCAGCAGCTTGGCGGGGTACACTGAAGCTTTCTTT. Protein sequence: CASSLAGYTEAFF.

There are many counts of this clonotype. The genes are TRBV9 and TRBJ2-2; D gene ambiguous. V gave up 0 bases and J gave up 7 bases, with 7 bases separating them. CDR1 is SGDLS and CDR2 is YYNGEE in the germline V gene. CDR3 length: 13 amino acids. The CDR3 here is CASSVVLGGELFF. In DNA form, the CDR3 reads TGTGCCAGCAGCGTAGTCCTTGGCGGGGAGCTGTTTTTT. Full variable domain (remainder filled in from reference TRBV9 and TRBJ2-2): DSGVTQTPKHLITATGQRVTLRCSPRSGDLSVYWYQQSLDQGLQFLIQYYNGEERAKGNILERFSAQQFPDLHSELNLSSLELGDSALYFCASSVVLGGELFFGEGSRLTVL.

The table lists this clonotype with many counts. The chain recombines TRBV5-1 with TRBJ2-1; 8 bases are shared with TRBD2. Losses at the gene ends were 4 bases for V and 0 bases for J; bases not matched to a gene: 3. The CDR3 totals 15 residues. The germline CDR1 and CDR2 sequences are SGHRS and YFSETQ. The CDR3 DNA sequence: TGCGCCAGCAGCCGAGCGGGAGACTCCTACAATGAGCAGTTCTTC. This translates into CASSRAGDSYNEQFF.

This clonotype was observed a few times. V is TRBV9 and J is TRBJ2-1, with 11 nucleotides matching TRBD1. The trim removed 0 bases at V and 4 bases at J, leaving 3 bases unmatched. The CDR3 extends over 16 amino acids. Germline assignment: CDR1 SGDLS and CDR2 YYNGEE. CDR3 sequence: CASSVGGTGGYNEQFF. In DNA form, the CDR3 reads TGTGCCAGCAGCGTAGGTGGGACAGGGGGATACAATGAGCAGTTCTTC.

This clonotype was seen ten or more times. The chain recombines TRBV6-2 or TRBV6-3 with TRBJ2-4; D uncertain. Trimming took off 6 bases at V and 5 bases at J, with 11 bases between the two ends. The V gene's germline CDR1 is MNHEY and CDR2 SVGEGT. The CDR3 runs 13 residues. In DNA form, the CDR3 reads TGTGCCAGCAGGATGAGTGGGGAAAACATTCAGTACTTC. It specifies CASRMSGENIQYF.

This clonotype was detected ten times or more. V is TRBV4-1 and J is TRBJ2-1, with 9 bases identical to TRBD2. The CDR3 consists of 14 residues. The junction had 5 bases not matched to a gene; V was cut back by 2 bases and J by 9 bases. Germline CDR1 is MGHRA and CDR2 is YSYEKL. In DNA form, the CDR3 reads TGCGCCAGCAGCCAACTTTTGCGGGGGGGTGAGCAGTTCTTC. Translating it yields CASSQLLRGGEQFF.

This clonotype has at least ten counts. This chain connects TRBV19 to TRBJ1-5; no clear D gene. This CDR3 is 14 amino acids long. Between the trimmed V and J ends, which lost 5 bases and 5 bases, there was a span of 13 bases. Germline V gene lookup returns CDR1 LNHDA and CDR2 SQIVND (reference sequence). The CDR3 DNA follows: TGTGCCAGTAGTGCCGTAGGACGGGATCAGCCCCAGCATTTT. Residues: CASSAVGRDQPQHF.

The count of this clonotype is one. V is TRBV3-1 and J is TRBJ2-1, with TRBD2 matching 10 bases. This CDR3 comprises 14 residues. CDR1 and CDR2 (germline): LGHDT, YNNKEL (reference sequence). With V trimmed by 3 bases and J by 6 bases, 2 bases remained unmatched. The DNA of the CDR3 is TGTGCCAGCAGCCACTTAGCGGGAGGCAATGAGCAGTTCTTC. Protein product: CASSHLAGGNEQFF.

The chain combines TRBV10-3 with TRBJ2-1, with D possibly matching TRBD1 (5 bases). The CDR3 has 14 residues. The germline CDR1 and CDR2 sequences are ENHRY and SYGVKD. The V gene lost 5 bases and the J gene lost 2 bases, with 10 bases spanning the gap. Here the CDR3 reads CAISQDTTYNEQFF. The CDR3 nucleotides are TGTGCCATCAGTCAGGACACGACCTACAATGAGCAGTTCTTC.

V usage is TRBV6-6 and J usage is TRBJ2-7, with D perhaps matching TRBD2 (6 bases). V gave up 8 bases and J gave up 3 bases, with 17 bases separating them. The CDR3 covers 14 residues. Germline V CDR1 and CDR2: MNHNY, SVGAGI (reference sequence). The CDR3 region is CASAAPGGDYEQYF. DNA for the CDR3: TGTGCCAGCGCAGCCCCCGGGGGAGACTACGAGCAGTACTTC.

The sample holds a few counts of this clonotype. The V call is TRBV3-1, the J call TRBJ1-1; D is uncertain. V was cut by 5 bases and J by 0 bases, with 7 bases left in between. CDR1 LGHDT and CDR2 YNNKEL come from the germline V gene (reference sequence). The CDR3 runs to 13 residues. CDR3 in DNA: TGTGCCAGCAGCTCCTCAGTGAACACTGAAGCTTTCTTT. This gives the protein CASSSSVNTEAFF.

The rearrangement links TRBV5-1 to TRBJ2-1, with D tentatively TRBD2 (5 bases). This CDR3 is 13 amino acids long. The V and J ends lost 5 bases and 4 bases respectively, with 10 bases between them. Germline assignment: CDR1 SGHRS and CDR2 YFSETQ. CDR3 loop: CASSPGLYNEQFF. The CDR3 coding sequence is TGCGCCAGCAGTCCCGGACTGTACAATGAGCAGTTCTTC.

This clonotype was recorded at least ten times. This chain uses TRBV6-2 or TRBV6-3 with TRBJ1-1; D gene uncertain. The V gene lost 2 bases and the J gene lost 7 bases, with 8 bases spanning the gap. Germline-derived CDR1 and CDR2 are MNHEY and SVGEGT. The CDR3 has 12 residues. The CDR3: CASSYLMNEAFF. The CDR3 DNA is TGTGCCAGCAGTTACCTAATGAATGAAGCTTTCTTT.

This clonotype was observed at least ten times. The rearrangement uses TRBV3-1 and TRBJ2-7, with a weak D call TRBD2 (6 bases). The V and J ends lost 8 bases and 5 bases respectively, with 10 bases between them. This CDR3 is built from 11 residues. Germline CDR1 LGHDT, CDR2 YNNKEL (reference sequence). The CDR3 spells CASRGANEQYF. CDR3 DNA sequence: TGTGCCAGCCGCGGGGCCAACGAGCAGTACTTC.

This clonotype was recorded many times. V gene TRBV27 combines with J gene TRBJ2-5; TRBD2 is a possible D gene (5 bases). V was trimmed by 9 bases and J by 5 bases, leaving 10 bases between them. The CDR3 covers 11 residues. Looked up from germline, CDR1 is MNHEY and CDR2 is SMNVEV (reference sequence). CDR3 protein: CASGLRETQYF. The CDR3 DNA reads as TGTGCCAGTGGACTCCGGGAGACCCAGTACTTC.

This clonotype was counted a few times. The genes are TRBV9 and TRBJ2-2; 7 positions match TRBD1. The CDR3 runs to 16 residues. Germline CDR1 and CDR2: SGDLS and YYNGEE. V was clipped by 3 bases and J by 3 bases; unmatched bases: 8. CDR3 region: CASSATTGWDTGELFF. CDR3 nucleotide sequence: TGTGCCAGCAGCGCAACGACAGGGTGGGACACCGGGGAGCTGTTTTTT.

This chain's CDR3 is CASSLSPTVYEQYF. In DNA form, the CDR3 reads TGTGCCAGCAGTTTATCCCCGACAGTCTACGAGCAGTACTTC. This chain uses TRBV27 with TRBJ2-7; D is perhaps TRBD1 (5 bases). The CDR3 length is 14 residues. Trimming left V 0 bases short and J 3 bases short, with 9 bases between. Germline V gives CDR1 MNHEY, CDR2 SMNVEV (reference sequence).

This clonotype was seen ten or more times. This sequence joins TRBV4-1 and TRBJ2-7; perhaps D is TRBD1 or TRBD2 (5 bases each). The CDR3 runs 13 residues. V dropped 3 bases and J dropped 6 bases, with 12 bases sitting between them. Germline loops: CDR1 MGHRA, CDR2 YSYEKL. CDR3: CASSQGRSAEQYF. The CDR3, as DNA: TGCGCCAGCAGCCAGGGACGTAGCGCCGAGCAGTACTTC.

This clonotype was seen a handful of times. The rearrangement uses TRBV7-2 and TRBJ2-3, with 8 bases that match TRBD2. V dropped 3 bases and J dropped 4; count of bases not matched to a gene: 6. This CDR3 comprises 15 residues. Germline loops: CDR1 SGHTA, CDR2 FQGNSA. CDR3 nucleotides: TGTGCCAGCAGCTTCGCGGCGGGAGGTTCAGATACGCAGTATTTT. This translates into CASSFAAGGSDTQYF.

The rearrangement joins TRBV3-1 to TRBJ2-5, with 7 bases that match TRBD2. The CDR3 runs to 15 residues. V dropped 3 bases and J dropped 0; count of bases not matched to a gene: 4. Germline lookup yields CDR1 LGHDT and CDR2 YNNKEL (reference sequence). CDR3 amino acids: CASSHALADQETQYF. The CDR3 DNA sequence: TGTGCCAGCAGCCATGCGCTAGCGGACCAAGAGACCCAGTACTTC.